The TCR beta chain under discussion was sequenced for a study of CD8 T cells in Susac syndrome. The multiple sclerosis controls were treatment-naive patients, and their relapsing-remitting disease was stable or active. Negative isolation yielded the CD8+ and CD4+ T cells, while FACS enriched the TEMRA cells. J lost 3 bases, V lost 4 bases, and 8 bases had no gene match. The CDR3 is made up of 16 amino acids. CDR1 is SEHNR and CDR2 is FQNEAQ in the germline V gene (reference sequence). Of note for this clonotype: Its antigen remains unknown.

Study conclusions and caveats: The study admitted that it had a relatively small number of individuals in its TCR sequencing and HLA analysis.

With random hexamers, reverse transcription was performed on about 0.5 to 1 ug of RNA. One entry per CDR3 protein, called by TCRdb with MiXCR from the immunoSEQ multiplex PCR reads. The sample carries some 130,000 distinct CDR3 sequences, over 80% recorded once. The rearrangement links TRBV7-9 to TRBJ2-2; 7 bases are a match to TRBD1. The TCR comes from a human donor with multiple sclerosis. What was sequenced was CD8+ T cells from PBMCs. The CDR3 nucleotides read TGTGCCAGCAGCTCAACCCCGGGACAGTACACCGGGGAGCTGTTTTTT. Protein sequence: CASSSTPGQYTGELFF.